This T cell receptor beta chain appears in the sequencing data of a study of somatic mutations in cytotoxic T cells in rheumatoid arthritis. Points from the study as a whole: No significant CD8+ T-cell clonality difference was found between rheumatoid arthritis patients and age-matched controls.

Profiling relied on immunoSEQ multiplex PCR, and the TCRdb table lists in-frame clones only, not all of them. The data hold around 15,000 clones, with about 68% observed a single time. Between the trimmed V and J ends, which lost 10 bases and 0 bases, there was a span of 9 bases. The CDR3 contains 12 residues. Germline assignment: CDR1 LNHDA and CDR2 SQIVND (reference sequence). On this clone: Its antigen remains unknown.

Sequencing used CD8+ T cells sorted from blood. The V and J genes are TRBV19 and TRBJ1-1; the D is unclear. The receptor was isolated from an adult with rheumatoid arthritis. The chain's CDR3 is CATAGMNTEAFF. CDR3 nucleotide sequence: TGTGCCACAGCAGGTATGAACACTGAAGCTTTCTTT.